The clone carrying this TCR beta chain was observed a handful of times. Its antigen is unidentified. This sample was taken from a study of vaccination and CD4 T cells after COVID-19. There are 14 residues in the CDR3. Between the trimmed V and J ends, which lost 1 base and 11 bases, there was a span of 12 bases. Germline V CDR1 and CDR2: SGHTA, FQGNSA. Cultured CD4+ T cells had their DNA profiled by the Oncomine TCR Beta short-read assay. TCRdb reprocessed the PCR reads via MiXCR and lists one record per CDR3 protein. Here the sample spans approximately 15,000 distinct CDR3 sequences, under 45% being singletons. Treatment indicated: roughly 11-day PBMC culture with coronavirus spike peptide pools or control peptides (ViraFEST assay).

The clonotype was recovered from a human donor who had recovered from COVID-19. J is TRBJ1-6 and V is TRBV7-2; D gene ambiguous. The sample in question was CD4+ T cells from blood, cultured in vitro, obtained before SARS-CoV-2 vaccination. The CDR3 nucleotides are TGTGCCAGCAGCTTAGGGGCTGTTCAGGCACCCCTCCACTTT. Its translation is CASSLGAVQAPLHF.